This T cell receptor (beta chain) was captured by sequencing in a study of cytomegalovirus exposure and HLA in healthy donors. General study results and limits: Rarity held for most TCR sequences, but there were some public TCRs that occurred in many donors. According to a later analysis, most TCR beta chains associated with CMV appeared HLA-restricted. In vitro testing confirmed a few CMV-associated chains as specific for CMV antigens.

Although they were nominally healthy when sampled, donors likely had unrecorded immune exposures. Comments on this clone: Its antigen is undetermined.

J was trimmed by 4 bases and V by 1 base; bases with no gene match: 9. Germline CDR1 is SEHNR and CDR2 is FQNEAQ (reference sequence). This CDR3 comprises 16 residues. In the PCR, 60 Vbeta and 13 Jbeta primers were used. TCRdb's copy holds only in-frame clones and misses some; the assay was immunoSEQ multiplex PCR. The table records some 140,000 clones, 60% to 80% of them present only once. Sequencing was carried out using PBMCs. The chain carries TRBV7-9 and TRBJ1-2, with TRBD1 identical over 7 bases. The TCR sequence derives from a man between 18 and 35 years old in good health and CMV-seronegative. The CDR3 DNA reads TGTGCCAGCAGCTTAGGTACAGGGGCGCACCCCTATGGCTACACCTTC. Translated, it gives CASSLGTGAHPYGYTF.